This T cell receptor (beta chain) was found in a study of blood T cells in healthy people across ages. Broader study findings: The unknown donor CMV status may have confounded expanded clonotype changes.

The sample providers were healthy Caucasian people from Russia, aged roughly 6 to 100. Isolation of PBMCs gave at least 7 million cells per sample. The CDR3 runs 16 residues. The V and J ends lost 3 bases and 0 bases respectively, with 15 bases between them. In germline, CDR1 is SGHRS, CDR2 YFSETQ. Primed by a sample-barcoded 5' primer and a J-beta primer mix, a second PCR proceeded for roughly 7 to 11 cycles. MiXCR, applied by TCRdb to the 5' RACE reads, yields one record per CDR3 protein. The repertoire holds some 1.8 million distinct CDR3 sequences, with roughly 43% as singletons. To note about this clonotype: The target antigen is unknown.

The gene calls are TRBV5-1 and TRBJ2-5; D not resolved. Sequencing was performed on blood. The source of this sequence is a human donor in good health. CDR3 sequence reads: CASSWTAGRNQETQYF. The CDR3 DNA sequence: TGCGCCAGCAGCTGGACGGCTGGCAGGAACCAAGAGACCCAGTACTTC.